The subject of this entry is one T cell receptor beta chain. What this receptor recognizes is not known. Base qualities are not recorded, but no much larger clone differs from it by a single base. Collaborating institutions collected whole blood in K2EDTA tubes following their own protocols. Collaborator samples were shipped for TCRbeta analysis as frozen whole blood, isolated PBMCs, or DNA extracted from either sample type. The entry originates in a study of blood T cell repertoires in COVID-19 (dated by TCRdb to 2019 to 2021). Context from the whole study: Samples covering the acute and convalescent phases of COVID-19 were provided by collaborators in the United States, Italy and Spain. Deeply sampled blood TCRbeta repertoires from subjects exposed to, actively infected with, or recovered from COVID-19 were included in the dataset. Samples were obtained from the ongoing ImmuneRACE study (first 160 participants) and from 1,254 subjects provided by 6 global collaborators. The repertoires were made available in a free public database intended to serve as a resource for research on the immune response to SARS-CoV-2. Sample metadata almost always included a de-identified subject ID, COVID-19 status, age in years and sex. The material from the prospective study consisted of cDNA or gDNA derived from T cells, B-cell-depleted T cells, or PBMCs. HLA class I and class II types, where available, came from metadata supplied by the sample provider rather than from assay-based typing. What the work shows at the level of the full study, not this receptor alone: The amount of clinical and demographic metadata varied by source and participant and was provided uncurated.

TCRbeta CDR3 regions were amplified from genomic DNA by means of the immunoSEQ Assay, a bias-controlled multiplex PCR. The authors' pipeline ran thus. Within the assay, amplification of reference gene primers was used to estimate how many nucleated cells each sample contained. To quantify the absolute abundance of each unique TCRbeta CDR3 rearrangement, sequence reads were collapsed and filtered. Productive Simpson clonality was computed per sample as the square root of Simpson's diversity index over productive rearrangements. Held by TCRdb, this immuneACCESS table contains in-frame sequences only and omits some clones. Under half of the omission traces to an unresolved V gene where checked; the cause of the rest is unknown. The V and J calls and the clone size are those of that table, but D and trimming were determined from the DNA. This sample comprises over 100,000 clones, more than 80% of them detected only once. Together, the top ten hold about 27% of the sample.

At the junction V is shortened by 5 bases and J by 0 bases, with 10 bases in between. Looking up the germline V gene (reference sequence) yields CDR1 LNHDA and CDR2 SQIVND. Including the terminal cysteine and phenylalanine, the CDR3 comprises 14 residues. CDR3 DNA is the only sequence kept; it has 42 bases, read in frame from the first base. The sequence links TRBV19 to TRBJ1-2, with no D gene named confidently. The specimen sequenced was peripheral blood. This sequence originates from a man between 60 and 70 years old with acute or convalescent COVID-19. The CDR3: CASSEWRSNYGYTF. The DNA sequence is TGTGCCAGTAGTGAATGGAGATCTAACTATGGCTACACCTTC.